This record looks at one TCR beta chain sequence and its context. Its antigen is currently unknown. Measured with immunoSEQ multiplex PCR; TCRdb has only the in-frame clones, and not every one. The sample includes over 65,000 clones, about 88% of them seen just once. These data originate in a study of OX40 agonist ivuxolimab in advanced cancers. Findings of the study overall: The study observed clonal expansion of CD4+ and CD8+ blood T cells by week 6 at 0.1 to 3.0 mg/kg. On average, CD8+ T cells showed a greater number of expanded clones than CD4+.

Source: CD4+ or CD8+ T cells sorted from blood, taken in a trial of the OX40 agonist ivuxolimab. The receptor was isolated from an adult with an advanced solid tumor such as melanoma, head and neck, liver or kidney cancer.

In DNA, the CDR3 is TGCGCCCTCGGTCCTGGGATCAATCAGCCCCAGCATTTT. It specifies CALGPGINQPQHF. The chain links TRBV10-2 to TRBJ1-5, with D unclear. V was pared by 11 bases and J by 3 bases, with 14 bases between. Germline CDR1 reads WSHSY; CDR2 reads SAAADI. The CDR3 totals 13 residues.